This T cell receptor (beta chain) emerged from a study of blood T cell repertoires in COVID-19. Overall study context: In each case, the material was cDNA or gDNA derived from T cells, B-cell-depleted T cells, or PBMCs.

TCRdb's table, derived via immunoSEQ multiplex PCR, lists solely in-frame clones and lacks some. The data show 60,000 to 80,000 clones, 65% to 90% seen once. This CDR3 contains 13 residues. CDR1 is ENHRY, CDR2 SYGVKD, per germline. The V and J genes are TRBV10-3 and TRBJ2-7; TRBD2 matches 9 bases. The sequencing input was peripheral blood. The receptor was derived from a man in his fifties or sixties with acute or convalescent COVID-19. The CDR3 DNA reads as TGTGCTCTTAAGACTAGCGGTACCTACGAGCAGTACTTC. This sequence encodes CALKTSGTYEQYF.